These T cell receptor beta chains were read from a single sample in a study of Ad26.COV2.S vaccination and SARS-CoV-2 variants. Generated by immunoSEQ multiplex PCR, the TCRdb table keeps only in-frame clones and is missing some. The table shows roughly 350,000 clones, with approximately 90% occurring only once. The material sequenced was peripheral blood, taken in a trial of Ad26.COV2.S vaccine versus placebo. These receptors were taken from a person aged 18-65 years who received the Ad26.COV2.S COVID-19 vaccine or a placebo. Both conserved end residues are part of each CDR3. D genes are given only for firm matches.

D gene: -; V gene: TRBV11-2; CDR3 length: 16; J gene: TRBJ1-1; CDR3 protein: CASSLDGRRPNTEAFF
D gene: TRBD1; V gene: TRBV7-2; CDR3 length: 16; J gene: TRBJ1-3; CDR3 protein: CASSFTGQGGGNTIYF
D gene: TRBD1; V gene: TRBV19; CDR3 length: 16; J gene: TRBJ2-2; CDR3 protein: CASSIRQGEFTGELFF
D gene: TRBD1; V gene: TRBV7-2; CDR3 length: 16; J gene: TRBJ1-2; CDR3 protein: CASSHGTGPPYYGYTF
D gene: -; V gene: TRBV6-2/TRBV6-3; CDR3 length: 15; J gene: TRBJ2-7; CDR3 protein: CASSYSAGEGYEQYF
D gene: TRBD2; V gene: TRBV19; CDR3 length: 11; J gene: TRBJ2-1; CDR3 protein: CASGGVAEQFF
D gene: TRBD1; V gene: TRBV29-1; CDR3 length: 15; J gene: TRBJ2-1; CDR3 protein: CSAGQGRGLADEQFF
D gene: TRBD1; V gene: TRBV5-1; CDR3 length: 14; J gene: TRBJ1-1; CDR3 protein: CASSPGQADTEAFF
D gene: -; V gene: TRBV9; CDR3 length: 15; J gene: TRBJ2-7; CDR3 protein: CASSVAYHSSYEQYF
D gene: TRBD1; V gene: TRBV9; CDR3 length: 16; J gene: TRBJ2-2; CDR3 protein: CASKTGGAPGTGELFF
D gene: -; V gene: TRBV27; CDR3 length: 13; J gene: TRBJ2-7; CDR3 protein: CASSLTSRDEQYF
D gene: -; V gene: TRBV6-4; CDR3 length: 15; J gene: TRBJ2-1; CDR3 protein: CASSPDLSSYNEQFF
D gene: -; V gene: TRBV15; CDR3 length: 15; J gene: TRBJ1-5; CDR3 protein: CATSRAGVGNQPQHF
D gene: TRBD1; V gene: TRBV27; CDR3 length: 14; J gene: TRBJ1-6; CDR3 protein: CASSLDRENSPLHF
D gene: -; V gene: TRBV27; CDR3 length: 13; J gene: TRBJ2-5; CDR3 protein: CASSLSKGETQYF
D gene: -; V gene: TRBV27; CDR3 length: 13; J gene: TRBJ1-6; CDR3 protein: CASSLEGDSPLHF
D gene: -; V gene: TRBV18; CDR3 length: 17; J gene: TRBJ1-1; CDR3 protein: CASSPALTAYWNTEAFF
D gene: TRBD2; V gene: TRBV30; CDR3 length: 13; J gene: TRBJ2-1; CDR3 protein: CAWSWLAGVEQFF
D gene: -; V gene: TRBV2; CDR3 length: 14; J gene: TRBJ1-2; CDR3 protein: CASSEALQSYGYTF
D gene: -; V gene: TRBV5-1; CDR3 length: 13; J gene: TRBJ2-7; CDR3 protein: CASREFGSYEQYF
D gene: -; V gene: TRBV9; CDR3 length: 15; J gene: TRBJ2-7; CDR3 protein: CASSGGTGSSYEQYF
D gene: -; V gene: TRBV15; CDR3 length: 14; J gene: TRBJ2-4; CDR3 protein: CATSSPTGGSIQYF
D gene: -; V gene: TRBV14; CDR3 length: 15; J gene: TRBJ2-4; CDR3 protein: CASSQGAWGKNIQYF
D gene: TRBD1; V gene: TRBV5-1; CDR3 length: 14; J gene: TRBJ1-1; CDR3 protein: CASSQTGGLTEAFF
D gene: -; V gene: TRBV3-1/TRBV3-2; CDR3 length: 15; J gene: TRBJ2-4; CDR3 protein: CASSQAGYTKNIQYF
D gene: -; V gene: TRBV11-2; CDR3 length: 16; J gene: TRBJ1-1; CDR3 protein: CASSLDQAGWNTEAFF
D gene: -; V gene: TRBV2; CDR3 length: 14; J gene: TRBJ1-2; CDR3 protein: CASRFSGSGYGYTF